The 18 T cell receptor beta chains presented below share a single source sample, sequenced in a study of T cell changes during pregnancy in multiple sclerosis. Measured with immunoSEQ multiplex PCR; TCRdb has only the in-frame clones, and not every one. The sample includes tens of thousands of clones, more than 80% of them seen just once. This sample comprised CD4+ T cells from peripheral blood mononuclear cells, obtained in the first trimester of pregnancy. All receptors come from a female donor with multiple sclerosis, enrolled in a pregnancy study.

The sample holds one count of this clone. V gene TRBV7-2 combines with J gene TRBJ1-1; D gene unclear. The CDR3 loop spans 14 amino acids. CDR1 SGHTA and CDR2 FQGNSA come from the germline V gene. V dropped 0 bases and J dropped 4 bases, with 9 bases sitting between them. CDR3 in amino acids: CASSLAGRGTEAFF. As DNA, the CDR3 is TGTGCCAGCAGCTTAGCCGGCCGGGGCACTGAAGCTTTCTTT.

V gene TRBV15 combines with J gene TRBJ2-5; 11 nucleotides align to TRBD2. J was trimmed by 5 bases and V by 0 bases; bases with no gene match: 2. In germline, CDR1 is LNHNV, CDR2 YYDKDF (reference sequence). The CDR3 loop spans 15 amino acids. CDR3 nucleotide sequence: TGTGCCACCAGCAGAGATACTAGCGGGAGTGAGACCCAGTACTTC. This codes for CATSRDTSGSETQYF. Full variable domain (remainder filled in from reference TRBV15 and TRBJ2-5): DAMVIQNPRYQVTQFGKPVTLSCSQTLNHNVMYWYQQKSSQAPKLLFHYYDKDFNNEADTPDNFQSRRPNTSFCFLDIRSPGLGDTAMYLCATSRDTSGSETQYFGPGTRLLVL.

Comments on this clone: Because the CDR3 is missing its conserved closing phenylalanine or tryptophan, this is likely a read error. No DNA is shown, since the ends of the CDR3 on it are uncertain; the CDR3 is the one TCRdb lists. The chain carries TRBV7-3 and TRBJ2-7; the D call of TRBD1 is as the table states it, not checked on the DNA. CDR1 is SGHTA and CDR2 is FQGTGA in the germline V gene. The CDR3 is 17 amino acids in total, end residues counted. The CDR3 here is CASSPLIRFLRTGTGDL.

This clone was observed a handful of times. The chain's CDR3 is CASGSLAGVGNEQYF. As DNA, the CDR3 is TGTGCCAGCGGGTCACTAGCGGGAGTAGGGAACGAGCAGTACTTC. The rearrangement uses TRBV6-1 and TRBJ2-7; the match to TRBD2 covers 11 bases. The CDR3 covers 15 residues. Germline loops: CDR1 MNHNS, CDR2 SASEGT. V lost 8 bases and J lost 5; bases outside the gene matches: 11.

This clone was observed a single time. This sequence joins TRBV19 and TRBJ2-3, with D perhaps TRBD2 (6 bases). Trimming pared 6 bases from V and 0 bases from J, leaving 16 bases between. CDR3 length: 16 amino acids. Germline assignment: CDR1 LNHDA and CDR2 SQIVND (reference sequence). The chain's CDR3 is CASSVGGTLSTDTQYF. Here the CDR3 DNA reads TGTGCCAGTAGCGTTGGGGGGACCCTTAGCACAGATACGCAGTATTTT. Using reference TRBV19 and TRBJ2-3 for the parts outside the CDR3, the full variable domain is DGGITQSPKYLFRKEGQNVTLSCEQNLNHDAMYWYRQDPGQGLRLIYYSQIVNDFQKGDIAEGYSVSREKKESFPLTVTSAQKNPTAFYLCASSVGGTLSTDTQYFGPGTRLTVL.

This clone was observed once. CDR3 protein: CASKQTGSNQPQHF. The DNA for the CDR3 is TGTGCCAGCAAACAGACAGGGAGCAATCAGCCCCAGCATTTT. This rearrangement joins TRBV6-1 to TRBJ1-5, with 7 positions matching TRBD1. Germline CDR1 is MNHNS and CDR2 is SASEGT. There are 14 residues in the CDR3. J gave up 1 base and V 7 bases, and 4 bases lay outside the gene matches.

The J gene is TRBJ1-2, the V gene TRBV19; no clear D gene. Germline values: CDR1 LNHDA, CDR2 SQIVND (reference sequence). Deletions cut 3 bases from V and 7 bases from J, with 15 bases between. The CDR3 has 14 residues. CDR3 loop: CASSIGGASGGYTF. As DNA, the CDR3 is TGTGCCAGTAGTATCGGAGGCGCGTCGGGTGGCTACACCTTC.

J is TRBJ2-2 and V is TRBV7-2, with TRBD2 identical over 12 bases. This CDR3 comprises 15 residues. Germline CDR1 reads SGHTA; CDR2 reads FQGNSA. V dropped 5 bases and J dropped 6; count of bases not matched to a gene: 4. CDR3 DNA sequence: TGTGCCAGCAGCCCAGGACTAGCGGGGTCCGGGGAGCTGTTTTTT. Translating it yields CASSPGLAGSGELFF.

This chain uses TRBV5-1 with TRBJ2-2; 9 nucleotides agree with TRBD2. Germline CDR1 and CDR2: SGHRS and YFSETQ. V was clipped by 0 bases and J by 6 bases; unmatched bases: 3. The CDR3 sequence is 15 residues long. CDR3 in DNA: TGCGCCAGCAGCTTGGTAATAGCGGGGGCCGGGGAGCTGTTTTTT. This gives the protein CASSLVIAGAGELFF.

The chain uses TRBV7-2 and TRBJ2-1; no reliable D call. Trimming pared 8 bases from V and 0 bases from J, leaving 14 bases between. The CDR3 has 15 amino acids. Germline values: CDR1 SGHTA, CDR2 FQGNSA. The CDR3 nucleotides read TGTGCCAGCGTCGTTCCCGGTAGCTCCTACAATGAGCAGTTCTTC. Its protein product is CASVVPGSSYNEQFF.

The CDR3 DNA is TGTGCCTGGAGTAAGTACCCTAGCGGGGGGGATCGAAGCACAGATACGCAGTATTTT. It translates to CAWSKYPSGGDRSTDTQYF. This rearrangement joins TRBV30 to TRBJ2-3, with 12 bases lining up with TRBD2. Germline V lookup: CDR1 GTSNPN, CDR2 SVGIG (reference sequence). The CDR3 loop spans 19 amino acids. Trimming took 2 bases from V and 0 from J; bases not matched to a gene: 12.

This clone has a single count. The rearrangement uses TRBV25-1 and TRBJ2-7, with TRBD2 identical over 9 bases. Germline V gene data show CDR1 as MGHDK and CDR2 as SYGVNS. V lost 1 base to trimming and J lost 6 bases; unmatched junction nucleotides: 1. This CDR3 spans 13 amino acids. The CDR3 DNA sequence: TGTGCCAGCAGTGAATCGCGGGGGGGCGAGCAGTACTTC. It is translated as CASSESRGGEQYF.

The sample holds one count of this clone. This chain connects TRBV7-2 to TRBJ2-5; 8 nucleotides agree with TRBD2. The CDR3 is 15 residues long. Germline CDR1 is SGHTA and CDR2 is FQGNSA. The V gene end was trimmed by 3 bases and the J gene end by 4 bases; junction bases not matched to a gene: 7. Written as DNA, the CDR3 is TGTGCCAGCAGCTTGCGGGGGGTAGAGGCAGAGACCCAGTACTTC. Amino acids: CASSLRGVEAETQYF.

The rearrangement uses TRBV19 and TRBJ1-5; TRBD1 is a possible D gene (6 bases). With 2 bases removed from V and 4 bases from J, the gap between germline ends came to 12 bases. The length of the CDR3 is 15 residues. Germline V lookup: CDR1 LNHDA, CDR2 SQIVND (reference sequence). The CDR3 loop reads CASSIIPGENQPQHF. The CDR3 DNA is TGTGCCAGTAGTATAATACCAGGGGAGAATCAGCCCCAGCATTTT.

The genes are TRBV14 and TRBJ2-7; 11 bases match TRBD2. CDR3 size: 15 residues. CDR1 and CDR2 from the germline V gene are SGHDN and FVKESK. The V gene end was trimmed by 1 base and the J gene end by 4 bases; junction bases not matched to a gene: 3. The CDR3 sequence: CASSQGLAGIYEQYF. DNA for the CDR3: TGTGCCAGCAGCCAAGGACTAGCGGGGATATACGAGCAGTACTTC. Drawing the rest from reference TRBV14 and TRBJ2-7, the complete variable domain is EAGVTQFPSHSVIEKGQTVTLRCDPISGHDNLYWYRRVMGKEIKFLLHFVKESKQDESGMPNNRFLAERTGGTYSTLKVQPAELEDSGVYFCASSQGLAGIYEQYFGPGTRLTVT.

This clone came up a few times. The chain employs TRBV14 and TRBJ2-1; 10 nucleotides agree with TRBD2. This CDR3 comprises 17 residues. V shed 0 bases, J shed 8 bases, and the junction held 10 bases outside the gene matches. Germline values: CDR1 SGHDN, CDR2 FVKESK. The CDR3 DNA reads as TGTGCCAGCAGCCAAGACGGTGGGACTAGCGCCGTTTATGAGCAGTTCTTC. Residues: CASSQDGGTSAVYEQFF.

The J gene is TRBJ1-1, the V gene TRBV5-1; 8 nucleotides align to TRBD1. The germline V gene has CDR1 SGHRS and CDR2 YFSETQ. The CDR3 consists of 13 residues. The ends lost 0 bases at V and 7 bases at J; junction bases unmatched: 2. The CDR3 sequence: CASSLAGGLEAFF. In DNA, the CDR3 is TGCGCCAGCAGCTTGGCAGGGGGCCTTGAAGCTTTCTTT.

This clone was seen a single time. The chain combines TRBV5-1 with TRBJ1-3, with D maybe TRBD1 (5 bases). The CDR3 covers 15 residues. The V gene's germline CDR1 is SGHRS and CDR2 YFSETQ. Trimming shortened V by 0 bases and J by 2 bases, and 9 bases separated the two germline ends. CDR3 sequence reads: CASSLEAGPGNTIYF. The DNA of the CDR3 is TGCGCCAGCAGCTTGGAGGCAGGGCCTGGAAACACCATATATTTT.